This T cell receptor beta chain was obtained from a study of T-cell memory formation after mild COVID-19. Study overall: Clusters of TCRs were largely donor specific. Whole-study results and caveats: Later expanders leaned CD4+, whereas clones that contracted between day 15 and 85 were balanced CD4/CD8. The study detected some responding clones in pre-infection memory, suggesting cross-reactive memory joined.

The CDR3 is 13 residues long. V gave up 5 bases and J gave up 0 bases; unmatched junction bases: 2. The germline V gene has CDR1 DFQATT and CDR2 SNEGSKA (reference sequence). cDNA libraries for TCR alpha and TCR beta, carrying sample barcodes and UMIs, came from 5'RACE with constant-segment primers. TCRdb used MiXCR to reprocess the 5' RACE reads, holding one entry per CDR3 protein. The sample includes around 310,000 distinct CDR3 sequences, roughly 19% of them seen just once. This clonotype was seen a handful of times. The antigen is not known. Sequencing was performed on PBMCs or a T cell subset sorted from them (not recorded which). This clonotype was obtained from a man aged 18 to 29 who had mild COVID-19 (a few samples of this study predate the infection). Cell type and time point are not known. The rearrangement joins TRBV20-1 to TRBJ1-1, with 8 bases aligning to TRBD1. The CDR3, as DNA: TGCAGTGCTGAGGGACAGGTGAACACTGAAGCTTTCTTT. As protein: CSAEGQVNTEAFF.